This T cell receptor (beta chain) comes out of a study of T-cell memory formation after mild COVID-19. Overall study context: Among the donors, TCR clusters were largely specific to each donor. Findings and caveats of the study: CD4+ clones that contracted lay mainly in CM and EM; CD8+ ones lay in EMRA. There was a balanced CD4/CD8 profile in clones contracting day 15 to 85, and later expanders leaned CD4+.

Constant-segment-primed 5'RACE gave TCR alpha and TCR beta cDNA libraries with sample barcodes and UMIs. TCRdb called the 5' RACE reads again in MiXCR, with one record for every CDR3 protein. The table lists under 350,000 distinct CDR3 sequences, roughly 15% of them singletons. This clonotype was counted once. Its matching antigen is unknown. The germline CDR1 and CDR2 sequences are LNHDA and SQIVND (reference sequence). J lost 5 bases, V lost 7 bases, and 11 bases had no gene match. The CDR3 has 15 residues. This TCR derives from a man aged 18 to 35 who had mild COVID-19 (a few samples of this study predate the infection). Cell type and time point are not known. What was sequenced was PBMCs or a T cell subset sorted from them (not recorded which). The chain has TRBV19 and TRBJ1-3, with TRBD1 matching 7 bases. The CDR3 is CASNDPGGSRNTIYF. The CDR3 DNA follows: TGTGCCAGTAATGATCCAGGGGGATCCAGAAACACCATATATTTT.